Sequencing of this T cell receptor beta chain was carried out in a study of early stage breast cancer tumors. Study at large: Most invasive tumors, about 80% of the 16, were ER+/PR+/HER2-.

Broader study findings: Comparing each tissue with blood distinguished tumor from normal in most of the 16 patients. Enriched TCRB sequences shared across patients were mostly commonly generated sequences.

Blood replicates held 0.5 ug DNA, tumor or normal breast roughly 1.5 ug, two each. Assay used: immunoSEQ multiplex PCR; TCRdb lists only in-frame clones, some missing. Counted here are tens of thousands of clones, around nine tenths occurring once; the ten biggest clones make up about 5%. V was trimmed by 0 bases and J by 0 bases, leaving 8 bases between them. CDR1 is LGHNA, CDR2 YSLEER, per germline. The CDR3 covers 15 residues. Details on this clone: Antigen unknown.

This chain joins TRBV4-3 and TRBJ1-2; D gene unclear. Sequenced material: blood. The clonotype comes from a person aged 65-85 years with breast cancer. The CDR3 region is CASSQDYGANYGYTF. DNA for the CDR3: TGCGCCAGCAGCCAAGATTACGGGGCTAACTATGGCTACACCTTC.